The clone carrying this TCR beta chain was seen only a few times. The data were obtained in a study of shared clonotypes between healthy human individuals. Germline CDR1 is GTSNPN and CDR2 is SVGIG (reference sequence). Trimming removed 4 bases from V and 4 bases from J; junction bases left unmatched: 2. The CDR3 is made up of 13 amino acids. Replicate PCRs for unsorted PBMC used around 270 ng DNA (approximately 31,000 T cell genomes). The method was immunoSEQ multiplex PCR; TCRdb's version includes in-frame clones alone and lacks a portion of them. The sample lists about 490,000 clones; more than 75% were seen once.

Sequenced input: PBMCs. The receptor's source is a woman between 40 and 55 years old in good health. Some clones in this sample may be carry-over from other donors' samples. This chain uses TRBV30 with TRBJ2-2; 8 bases match TRBD1. CDR3 sequence: CAWTDRATGELFF. The CDR3 nucleotides are TGTGCCTGGACGGACAGGGCCACCGGGGAGCTGTTTTTT.